These 30 T cell receptor beta chains share one sample of origin, sequenced in a study of T cells in Graves' hyperthyroidism and ophthalmopathy. Using RNA transcripts as the source, TCR beta CDR3 regions were amplified. First-round RT-PCR targeting the TCR CDR3 was performed with the HTBI primer set. TCRdb called the multiplex PCR reads again in MiXCR, with one record for every CDR3 protein. The table includes about 350,000 distinct CDR3 sequences, roughly an eighth detected once. Input material: blood. These receptors all come from a woman aged 40-49 years with Graves' ophthalmopathy.

To note about this clonotype: A junction boundary mismatches the germline segment, possibly from a read error. The rearrangement joins TRBV20-1 to TRBJ2-6; D possibly uses TRBD1 or TRBD2 (5 bases each). CDR3 length: 11 residues. Per the germline V gene, CDR1 is DFQATT and CDR2 is SNEGSKA (reference sequence). The CDR3 sequence: CSARDGTEGPF. In DNA form, the CDR3 reads TGCAGTGCTAGAGATGGGACCGAGGGCCCTTTC.

This rearrangement joins TRBV30 to TRBJ1-5; 9 bases align to TRBD1. The CDR3 runs 15 residues. Germline trimming cut 0 bases from V and 7 bases from J; bases unmatched to any gene: 7. Germline loops: CDR1 GTSNPN, CDR2 SVGIG (reference sequence). The CDR3 loop reads CAWSVTGGLWQPQHF. CDR3 in DNA: TGTGCCTGGAGTGTAACAGGGGGCTTATGGCAGCCCCAGCATTTT.

This clonotype was recorded at least ten times. Here the CDR3 DNA reads TGTGCCAGCAGCTTAGCGACGGGGAGGGCCGAAGCTTTCTTT. Translating gives CASSLATGRAEAFF. This chain connects TRBV7-9 to TRBJ1-1; D ambiguous. V gave up 0 bases and J gave up 8 bases, with 13 bases separating them. Per germline, CDR1 SEHNR and CDR2 FQNEAQ (reference sequence). This CDR3 has 14 amino acids.

This clonotype has at least ten counts. This rearrangement joins TRBV27 to TRBJ2-5, with 12 nucleotides matching TRBD1. Trimming cost V 5 bases and J 5 bases; bases outside gene matches: 9. CDR3 size: 16 residues. Germline CDR1 is MNHEY and CDR2 is SMNVEV (reference sequence). The DNA of the CDR3 is TGTGCCAGCAGTACCGGGACAGGGGGCACCGGGGAGACCCAGTACTTC. This encodes CASSTGTGGTGETQYF.

The chain carries TRBV7-9 and TRBJ2-3; 8 positions match TRBD1. The germline CDR1 and CDR2 sequences are SEHNR and FQNEAQ (reference sequence). After removal of 4 bases from V and 2 bases from J, the junction contained 2 bases not matched to a gene. The CDR3 is 14 amino acids. The CDR3 loop is CASSWDRITDTQYF. CDR3 sequence (DNA): TGTGCCAGCAGCTGGGACAGGATCACAGATACGCAGTATTTT.

This clonotype was observed many times. DNA for the CDR3: TGTGCCAGCAGTTTAAGGGGGGGGGGGATGAACACTGAAGCTTTCTTT. It encodes CASSLRGGGMNTEAFF. This chain joins TRBV12-3 or TRBV12-4 and TRBJ1-1, with a tentative D call TRBD1 (6 bases). CDR3 length equals 16 residues. The ends were cut back, 2 bases at V and 0 bases at J, with 13 bases in the middle.

The sample holds a few counts of this clonotype. V and J are TRBV6-6 and TRBJ2-2, with 12 bases lining up with TRBD1. The CDR3 totals 16 residues. The V gene end was trimmed by 2 bases and the J gene end by 6 bases; junction bases not matched to a gene: 4. CDR1 is MNHNY and CDR2 is SVGAGI in the germline V gene (reference sequence). This chain's CDR3 is CASSYRGQGAAGELFF. The CDR3 DNA is TGTGCCAGCAGTTACCGGGGACAGGGGGCAGCCGGGGAGCTGTTTTTT.

The chain couples TRBV19 to TRBJ2-3, with TRBD1 as a possible D gene (6 bases). This CDR3 spans 15 amino acids. Germline V gene data show CDR1 as LNHDA and CDR2 as SQIVND (reference sequence). V lost 5 bases and J 0 bases, leaving 12 bases between the germline ends. The CDR3 DNA reads as TGTGCCAGTAGTCTCGAGGGGGTGAGCACAGATACGCAGTATTTT. Translation gives CASSLEGVSTDTQYF.

The rearrangement joins TRBV11-1 to TRBJ2-2; 8 bases are a match to TRBD2. Per germline, CDR1 SGHAT and CDR2 FQDESV (reference sequence). The CDR3 spans 16 residues. The trim removed 4 bases at V and 6 bases at J, leaving 10 bases unmatched. The DNA for the CDR3 is TGTGCCAGCAGCTCTGCGGGGAGCGGGGGTTCCGGGGAGCTGTTTTTT. Encoded protein: CASSSAGSGGSGELFF.

This clonotype was recorded many times. The V and J genes are TRBV28 and TRBJ1-6, with D possibly being TRBD1 (5 bases). With 8 bases removed from V and 6 bases from J, the gap between germline ends came to 17 bases. Germline values: CDR1 MDHEN, CDR2 SYDVKM. The CDR3 consists of 15 residues. CDR3 amino acids: CASGTGPLSNSPLHF. In DNA form, the CDR3 reads TGTGCCAGCGGGACCGGGCCCCTCTCTAATTCACCCCTCCACTTT.

The chain has TRBV15 and TRBJ2-5; D may match TRBD1 or TRBD2 (5 bases each). Between the trimmed V and J ends, which lost 1 base and 3 bases, there was a span of 15 bases. This CDR3 has 16 amino acids. Germline values: CDR1 LNHNV, CDR2 YYDKDF (reference sequence). The CDR3 region is CATSRGYGTNKETQYF. The DNA for the CDR3 is TGTGCCACCAGCAGAGGGTACGGGACCAACAAAGAGACCCAGTACTTC.

This clonotype showed up many times. V and J are TRBV2 and TRBJ2-3; D is ambiguous. The CDR3 covers 13 residues. Germline CDR1 reads SNHLY; CDR2 reads FYNNEI. Trimming removed 4 bases at V and 2 bases at J, with 7 bases between. CDR3 sequence: CASSATYTDTQYF. Written as DNA, the CDR3 is TGTGCCAGCAGTGCGACCTACACAGATACGCAGTATTTT.

This clonotype came up once. The rearrangement uses TRBV28 and TRBJ2-3; 15 bases agree with TRBD2. V was clipped by 6 bases and J by 8 bases; unmatched bases: 15. The CDR3 runs to 18 residues. The V gene's germline CDR1 is MDHEN and CDR2 SYDVKM. The CDR3 region is CASSQGFGLAGGLSTQYF. The DNA for the CDR3 is TGTGCCAGCAGCCAAGGGTTCGGACTAGCGGGGGGGCTCAGTACGCAGTATTTT.

This chain links TRBV7-9 with TRBJ2-1; D is perhaps TRBD2 (6 bases). Germline CDR1 is SEHNR and CDR2 is FQNEAQ (reference sequence). Trimming removed 7 bases at V and 5 bases at J, with 21 bases between. The CDR3 covers 16 residues. CDR3 DNA: TGTGCCAGCATGCTTAGGCCCGGGACTGCCCACAATGAGCAGTTCTTC. Amino acid sequence: CASMLRPGTAHNEQFF.

The table lists this clonotype with a few counts. The chain joins TRBV6-4 to TRBJ2-5; 8 bases line up with TRBD1. The trim removed 3 bases at V and 7 bases at J, leaving 4 bases unmatched. CDR1 is MRHNA and CDR2 is SNTAGT in the germline V gene. The CDR3 is 13 amino acids. CDR3: CASSEDGTGTQYF. Here the CDR3 DNA reads TGTGCCAGCAGTGAAGACGGGACAGGGACCCAGTACTTC.

This clonotype has only a few counts. This chain joins TRBV20-1 and TRBJ2-3; the match to TRBD2 covers 11 bases. Germline loops: CDR1 DFQATT, CDR2 SNEGSKA (reference sequence). V trimming: 6 bases; J trimming: 4 bases; junction bases outside the gene matches: 6. This CDR3 is built from 14 residues. CDR3 sequence (DNA): TGCAGTGCGCCTACTAGCGGGGGACCAGATACGCAGTATTTT. This sequence encodes CSAPTSGGPDTQYF.

This clonotype was picked up many times. The CDR3, as DNA: TGTGCCAGCAGCAAGGACAGGGGGCACTTCAATGAGCAGTTCTTC. Its protein is CASSKDRGHFNEQFF. This chain links TRBV12-3 or TRBV12-4 with TRBJ2-1, with 11 nucleotides matching TRBD1. This CDR3 is 15 amino acids long. J was trimmed by 6 bases and V by 6 bases; bases with no gene match: 7.

This clonotype was observed a handful of times. This chain uses TRBV18 with TRBJ1-1; D is unclear. The V end lost 3 bases, the J end lost 1 base, and 15 bases lay between the germline ends. Per the germline V gene, CDR1 is KGHSH and CDR2 is LQKENI. This CDR3 has 16 amino acids. Here the CDR3 reads CASSPQSQLQNTEAFF. The CDR3 DNA sequence: TGTGCCAGCTCACCCCAGAGCCAGCTCCAGAACACTGAAGCTTTCTTT.

This clonotype was picked up many times. The chain employs TRBV5-5 and TRBJ1-6, with D possibly matching TRBD1 (6 bases). This CDR3 spans 14 amino acids. Per the germline V gene, CDR1 is SGHKS and CDR2 is YYEKEE (reference sequence). The V and J ends lost 4 bases and 6 bases respectively, with 11 bases between them. CDR3 coding DNA: TGTGCCAGCAGCGAAAGGGACACTAATTCACCCCTCCACTTT. It encodes CASSERDTNSPLHF.

This clonotype was observed at least ten times. This chain joins TRBV7-2 and TRBJ2-1, with 13 bases that match TRBD2. Germline lookup yields CDR1 SGHTA and CDR2 FQGNSA. This CDR3 has 20 amino acids. J lost 1 base, V lost 5 bases, and 14 bases had no gene match. The CDR3 region has the DNA TGTGCCAGCAGCAGACCGGGACTAGCGGGACCTTATCAATCCTACAATGAGCAGTTCTTC. This encodes CASSRPGLAGPYQSYNEQFF.

A remark on this clonotype: A much larger clone is a single base away; this may be a read error. J is TRBJ1-1 and V is TRBV29-1; D uncertain. Germline-derived CDR1 and CDR2 are SQVTM and ANQGSEA. This CDR3 is built from 12 residues. CDR3 protein: CSANSGNTEALF. CDR3 DNA: TGCAGCGCAAACAGTGGGAACACTGAAGCTCTCTTT.

The sample holds many counts of this clonotype. V gene TRBV24-1 combines with J gene TRBJ2-2; D gene ambiguous. V dropped 7 bases and J dropped 6 bases, with 5 bases sitting between them. There are 11 residues in the CDR3. CDR1 and CDR2 (germline): KGHDR, SFDVKD. The CDR3 nucleotides read TGTGCCACCAGCACGCCCGGGGAGCTGTTTTTT. Protein sequence: CATSTPGELFF.

This clonotype occurred many times. The gene calls are TRBV11-2 and TRBJ2-5, with D possibly being TRBD1 (7 bases). V was clipped by 5 bases and J by 5 bases, with 15 bases between them. This CDR3 comprises 14 residues. The germline gives CDR1 SGHAT, CDR2 FQNNGV. CDR3 sequence reads: CASSNDRAGETQYF. CDR3 nucleotide sequence: TGTGCCAGCAGCAATGACAGGGCGGGGGAGACCCAGTACTTC.

This clonotype occurred many times. This chain connects TRBV28 to TRBJ2-2, with a possible D match to TRBD2 (5 bases). This CDR3 spans 15 amino acids. In germline, CDR1 is MDHEN, CDR2 SYDVKM. V lost 2 bases and J 7 bases, leaving 14 bases between the germline ends. The CDR3 DNA sequence: TGTGCCAGCAGTTTAAGTTTACTAGAAGGCGGGGAGCTGTTTTTT. This translates into CASSLSLLEGGELFF.

CDR3 protein: CASSGGGTQPQHF. CDR3 nucleotide sequence: TGTGCCAGCAGCGGGGGGGGGACCCAGCCCCAGCATTTT. V gene TRBV25-1 combines with J gene TRBJ1-5, with D perhaps matching TRBD1 (5 bases). V gave up 6 bases and J gave up 7 bases, with 13 bases separating them. Germline V lookup: CDR1 MGHDK, CDR2 SYGVNS. CDR3 length equals 13 residues.

J is TRBJ1-5 and V is TRBV10-3; D unresolved. Trimming removed 4 bases from V and 2 bases from J, with 9 bases in between. Germline V CDR1 and CDR2: ENHRY, SYGVKD. The CDR3 is 14 residues long. Here the CDR3 DNA reads TGTGCCATCAGTGGTCGCGGGGGCAATCAGCCCCAGCATTTT. Translation gives CAISGRGGNQPQHF.

This rearrangement joins TRBV11-2 to TRBJ2-7; D unresolved. There are 14 residues in the CDR3. The germline V gene encodes CDR1 SGHAT and CDR2 FQNNGV. Trimming cost V 5 bases and J 2 bases, with 13 bases left between them. CDR3 nucleotides: TGTGCCAGCAGCCCGGACCCAGGCCCCTACGAGCAGTACTTC. Translation gives CASSPDPGPYEQYF.

This clonotype was seen repeatedly, ten times or more. The chain carries TRBV12-3 or TRBV12-4 and TRBJ2-4; no clear D gene. Trimming left V 3 bases short and J 0 bases short, with 18 bases between. The CDR3 is 18 amino acids. CDR3 bases: TGTGCCAGCAGTTTGAGTCGGCCCGGAAATATAGCCAAAAACATTCAGTACTTC. Translation: CASSLSRPGNIAKNIQYF.

This clonotype was counted a few times. The CDR3 here is CASSQVGWGTEAFF. CDR3 nucleotides: TGTGCCAGCAGCCAAGTAGGCTGGGGCACTGAAGCTTTCTTT. V is TRBV3-1 and J is TRBJ1-1, with unresolved D. There are 14 residues in the CDR3. Germline V gene sequence: CDR1 LGHDT, CDR2 YNNKEL (reference sequence). V dropped 1 base and J dropped 4 bases, with 10 bases sitting between them.

Many counts were recorded for this clonotype. The genes are TRBV28 and TRBJ1-1; a possible D gene is TRBD1 (6 bases). Trimming took 3 bases from V and 1 from J, leaving 15 bases between them. CDR3 size: 16 residues. Looked up from germline, CDR1 is MDHEN and CDR2 is SYDVKM. The CDR3, as DNA: TGTGCCAGCAGTTTGGCAGGGGTTCTTGGGAACACTGAAGCTTTCTTT. It specifies CASSLAGVLGNTEAFF.